The 18 T cell receptor beta chains below all came from one sample that was sequenced in a study of early T cells in non-severe SARS-CoV-2 infection. A single record per CDR3 protein comes from TCRdb applying MiXCR to the 5' RACE reads. The sample consists of more than 35,000 distinct CDR3 sequences, approximately 4.1% of them appearing once. The source material was whole blood. The receptors originated from an adult who was a healthcare worker with PCR-confirmed SARS-CoV-2 infection or an uninfected control (not recorded which).

The sample holds many counts of this clonotype. This sequence joins TRBV11-2 and TRBJ2-4, with 7 bases lining up with TRBD1. The V gene's germline CDR1 is SGHAT and CDR2 FQNNGV. The V segment lost 0 bases and the J segment 3 bases; nucleotides outside the gene matches: 2. The CDR3 runs 15 residues. The CDR3 nucleotides are TGTGCCAGCAGCTTAGAGAGGGACAGCAAAAACATTCAGTACTTC. This translates into CASSLERDSKNIQYF.

This clonotype was observed at least ten times. The V gene is TRBV12-5, the J gene TRBJ1-1; unclear D gene. Germline CDR1 reads LGHNT; CDR2 reads FRNRAP. The CDR3 loop spans 11 amino acids. V was clipped by 6 bases and J by 1 base, with 3 bases between them. The DNA for the CDR3 is TGTGCTAGTGGACCGAACACTGAAGCTTTCTTT. This translates into CASGPNTEAFF.

In this sample, this clonotype turned up many times. The chain joins TRBV10-3 to TRBJ1-2, with 10 bases matching TRBD1. The CDR3 has 17 amino acids. Trimming at V came to 6 bases and at J to 4 bases, leaving 14 bases not matched to a gene. Per germline, CDR1 ENHRY and CDR2 SYGVKD. The CDR3 bases are TGTGCCATCAGGCGCGGGACAGGGGAAGGTCCTGGCTATGGCTACACCTTC. Protein product: CAIRRGTGEGPGYGYTF.

This clonotype occurred many times. The chain combines TRBV20-1 with TRBJ2-5, with D possibly TRBD1 on 7 matching bases. CDR1 DFQATT and CDR2 SNEGSKA come from the germline V gene (reference sequence). This CDR3 is 15 amino acids long. Between the trimmed V and J ends, which lost 3 bases and 5 bases, there was a span of 19 bases. The CDR3 nucleotides are TGCAGTGCTAGTGAGTCAGTGACAGGGAGGGAGACCCAGTACTTC. Protein product: CSASESVTGRETQYF.

This clonotype was observed at least ten times. This chain uses TRBV11-2 with TRBJ2-3, with 7 bases lining up with TRBD2. This CDR3 spans 17 amino acids. V was pared by 8 bases and J by 0 bases, with 14 bases of the junction left unmatched. The V gene's germline CDR1 is SGHAT and CDR2 FQNNGV. CDR3 nucleotide sequence: TGTGCCAGCCAAGGCGGGAGCTGGCGTGCTAGCACAGATACGCAGTATTTT. Translating it yields CASQGGSWRASTDTQYF.

This clonotype was seen ten or more times. This chain uses TRBV4-1 with TRBJ1-1; D remains ambiguous. Germline CDR1 reads MGHRA; CDR2 reads YSYEKL. This CDR3 is built from 13 residues. The V and J ends lost 1 base and 1 base respectively, with 4 bases between them. CDR3 coding DNA: TGCGCCAGCAGCCAAGCTCCGAACACTGAAGCTTTCTTT. As protein: CASSQAPNTEAFF.

V is TRBV6-2 or TRBV6-3 and J is TRBJ2-1, with TRBD2 identical over 7 bases. Germline CDR1 and CDR2: MNHEY and SVGEGT. V gave up 5 bases and J gave up 7 bases; unmatched junction bases: 14. This CDR3 spans 16 amino acids. CDR3 region: CASSPQFAGVKNEQFF. DNA of the CDR3: TGTGCCAGCAGTCCTCAGTTTGCGGGAGTCAAAAATGAGCAGTTCTTC.

This clonotype appeared many times. It is unclear where the CDR3 begins or ends on the DNA, so no DNA is shown, and the CDR3 is as TCRdb lists it. The chain carries TRBV4-2 and TRBJ2-7; whether TRBD2, the table's D call, matches the DNA was not checked. Germline assignment: CDR1 LGHNA and CDR2 YNFKEQ. The CDR3 comprises 14 residues, both ends counted. This CDR3 reads CASSPFGSGTSKYF.

This clonotype came up once. This may be a read error: a much more frequent sequence differs by one nucleotide. The chain joins TRBV7-2 to TRBJ2-7, with D tentatively TRBD1 or TRBD2 (5 bases each). The V and J ends lost 3 bases and 2 bases respectively, with 17 bases between them. The CDR3 covers 16 residues. Germline assignment: CDR1 SGHTA and CDR2 FQGNSA. The CDR3 reads CASSLYTGAGTYEQYF. Written as DNA, the CDR3 is TGTGCCAGCAGCTTGTATACCGGGGCAGGGACCTACGAGCAGTACTTC. Variable domain in full (rest from reference TRBV7-2 and TRBJ2-7): GAGVSQSPSNKVTEKGKDVELRCDPISGHTALYWYRQSLGQGLEFLIYFQGNSAPDKSGLPSDRFSAERTGGSVSTLTIQRTQQEDSAVYLCASSLYTGAGTYEQYFGPGTRLTVT.

This clonotype was counted many times. The rearrangement joins TRBV24-1 to TRBJ1-4; possibly TRBD1 for D (5 bases). Germline CDR1 reads KGHDR; CDR2 reads SFDVKD. The length of the CDR3 is 15 residues. Deletions cut 3 bases from V and 7 bases from J, with 14 bases between. The CDR3 bases are TGTGCCACCAGTGATCCGCTCTTAGGGGTTGAAAAACTGTTTTTT. Translation: CATSDPLLGVEKLFF.

The V and J genes are TRBV7-2 and TRBJ2-1, with D uncertain. The CDR3 runs to 15 residues. The germline V and J ends were trimmed by 5 bases and 3 bases, with 14 bases remaining between them. Looked up from germline, CDR1 is SGHTA and CDR2 is FQGNSA. The CDR3 nucleotides are TGTGCCAGCAGCCTTGACTCACCCCTCTACAATGAGCAGTTCTTC. Translated: CASSLDSPLYNEQFF.

This clonotype was counted at least ten times. This chain links TRBV20-1 with TRBJ2-3; 8 positions agree with TRBD2. The trim removed 6 bases at V and 3 bases at J, leaving 11 bases unmatched. The CDR3 consists of 15 residues. Germline V gene sequence: CDR1 DFQATT, CDR2 SNEGSKA (reference sequence). CDR3: CSAKGLAENTDTQYF. The CDR3 nucleotides are TGCAGTGCGAAAGGACTAGCTGAGAATACAGATACGCAGTATTTT.

This clonotype was found many times. The rearrangement joins TRBV5-1 to TRBJ2-7; D perhaps matches TRBD2 (6 bases). The V gene lost 0 bases and the J gene lost 4 bases, with 14 bases spanning the gap. Germline CDR1 reads SGHRS; CDR2 reads YFSETQ. The CDR3 contains 15 residues. The CDR3 spells CASSLAPGTQYEQYF. The CDR3 nucleotides read TGCGCCAGCAGCTTGGCCCCTGGGACTCAATACGAGCAGTACTTC.

This clonotype showed up just a few times. The chain links TRBV6-6 to TRBJ2-1; D unclear. Trimming removed 0 bases from V and 9 bases from J, with 12 bases in between. The CDR3 runs 14 residues. Germline V gene lookup returns CDR1 MNHNY and CDR2 SVGAGI (reference sequence). Here the CDR3 DNA reads TGTGCCAGCAGTTACTCATCTCCCGGCGGTGAGCAGTTCTTC. It specifies CASSYSSPGGEQFF.

This clonotype was seen at least ten times. The chain is built from TRBV27 and TRBJ2-3; D remains unclear. The germline V gene has CDR1 MNHEY and CDR2 SMNVEV (reference sequence). The ends were cut back, 5 bases at V and 1 base at J, with 10 bases in the middle. This CDR3 is built from 14 residues. CDR3 sequence (DNA): TGTGCCAGCAGTCCGCGATTTGGCACAGATACGCAGTATTTT. Translated: CASSPRFGTDTQYF.

There are many counts of this clonotype. J is TRBJ2-1 and V is TRBV20-1, with TRBD1 as a possible D gene (7 bases). The germline V gene encodes CDR1 DFQATT and CDR2 SNEGSKA (reference sequence). V was clipped by 0 bases and J by 5 bases, with 14 bases between them. The CDR3 has 15 residues. The CDR3 loop is CSARDFGGTDNEQFF. The CDR3 DNA sequence: TGCAGTGCTAGAGATTTTGGCGGGACAGACAATGAGCAGTTCTTC.

This clonotype was counted at least ten times. This sequence joins TRBV9 and TRBJ1-1; weak D call: TRBD1 (5 bases). Per the germline V gene, CDR1 is SGDLS and CDR2 is YYNGEE. The CDR3 has 15 amino acids. The V end lost 0 bases, the J end lost 4 bases, and 13 bases lay between the germline ends. CDR3 DNA: TGTGCCAGCAGCGTAGGGCTGGGGAGGGGCACTGAAGCTTTCTTT. Amino acid sequence: CASSVGLGRGTEAFF. Variable domain in full (rest from reference TRBV9 and TRBJ1-1): DSGVTQTPKHLITATGQRVTLRCSPRSGDLSVYWYQQSLDQGLQFLIQYYNGEERAKGNILERFSAQQFPDLHSELNLSSLELGDSALYFCASSVGLGRGTEAFFGQGTRLTVV.

The CDR3: CASGTTGTQYF. The CDR3 region has the DNA TGTGCCAGTGGGACGACCGGTACGCAGTATTTT. The chain has TRBV6-2 or TRBV6-3 and TRBJ2-3, with D perhaps being TRBD1 or TRBD2 (5 bases each). This CDR3 contains 11 residues. The V end lost 9 bases, the J end lost 8 bases, and 12 bases lay between the germline ends. Germline CDR1 is MNHEY and CDR2 is SVGEGT.